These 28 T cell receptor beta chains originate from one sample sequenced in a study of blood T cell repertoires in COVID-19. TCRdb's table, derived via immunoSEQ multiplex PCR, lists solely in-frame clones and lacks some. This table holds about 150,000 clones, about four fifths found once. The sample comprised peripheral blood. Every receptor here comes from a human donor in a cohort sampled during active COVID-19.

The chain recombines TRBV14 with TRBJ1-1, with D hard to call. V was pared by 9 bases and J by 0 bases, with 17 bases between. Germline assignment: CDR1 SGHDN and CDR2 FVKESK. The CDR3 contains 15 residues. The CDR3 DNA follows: TGTGCCAGTTCAACGGGTTCTTGGGTGAACACTGAAGCTTTCTTT. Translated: CASSTGSWVNTEAFF.

In DNA form, the CDR3 reads TGCAGTGCTAGAGATAACGGGGGATTGTTTTTT. Its translation is CSARDNGGLFF. The chain has TRBV20-1 and TRBJ1-4; D might be TRBD1 (5 bases). Per germline, CDR1 DFQATT and CDR2 SNEGSKA (reference sequence). The length of the CDR3 is 11 residues. V lost 0 bases and J lost 15, with 11 bases in between.

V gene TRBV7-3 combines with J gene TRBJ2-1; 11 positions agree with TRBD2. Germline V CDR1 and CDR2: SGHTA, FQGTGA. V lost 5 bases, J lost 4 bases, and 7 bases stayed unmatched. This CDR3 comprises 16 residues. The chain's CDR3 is CASSTTGTSGYNEQFF. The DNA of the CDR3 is TGTGCCAGCAGCACAACCGGGACTAGCGGATACAATGAGCAGTTCTTC.

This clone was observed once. The CDR3 DNA reads TGTGCTAGTGGTTTGCTCCCGATAGCGGGGGTGAACACCGGGGAGCTGTTTTTT. It codes for CASGLLPIAGVNTGELFF. This chain uses TRBV12-5 with TRBJ2-2, with 9 bases matching TRBD2. The CDR3 is made up of 18 amino acids. Germline V lookup: CDR1 LGHNT, CDR2 FRNRAP. V lost 2 bases to trimming and J lost 1 base; unmatched junction nucleotides: 8. Full variable domain (outside the CDR3, taken from reference TRBV12-5 and TRBJ2-2): DARVTQTPRHKVTEMGQEVTMRCQPILGHNTVFWYRQTMMQGLELLAYFRNRAPLDDSGMPKDRFSAEMPDATLATLKIQPSEPRDSAVYFCASGLLPIAGVNTGELFFGEGSRLTVL.

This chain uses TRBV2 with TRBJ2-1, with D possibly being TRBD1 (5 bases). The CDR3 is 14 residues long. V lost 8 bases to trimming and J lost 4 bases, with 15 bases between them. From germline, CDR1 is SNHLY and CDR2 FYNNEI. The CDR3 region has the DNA TGTGCCAGCTCGGACATCTCCACTTACAATGAGCAGTTCTTC. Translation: CASSDISTYNEQFF.

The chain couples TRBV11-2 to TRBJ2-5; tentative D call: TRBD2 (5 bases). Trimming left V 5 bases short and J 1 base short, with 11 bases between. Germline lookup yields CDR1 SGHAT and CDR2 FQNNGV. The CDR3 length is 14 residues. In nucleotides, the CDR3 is TGTGCCAGCAGCCCGGCCGGGATCCAAGAGACCCAGTACTTC. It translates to CASSPAGIQETQYF.

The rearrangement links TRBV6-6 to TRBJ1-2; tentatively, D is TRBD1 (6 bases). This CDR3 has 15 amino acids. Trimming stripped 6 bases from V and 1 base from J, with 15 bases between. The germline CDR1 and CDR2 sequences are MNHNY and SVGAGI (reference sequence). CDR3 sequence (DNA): TGTGCCAGCAGACCCGGACAGCCTATTAACTATGGCTACACCTTC. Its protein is CASRPGQPINYGYTF.

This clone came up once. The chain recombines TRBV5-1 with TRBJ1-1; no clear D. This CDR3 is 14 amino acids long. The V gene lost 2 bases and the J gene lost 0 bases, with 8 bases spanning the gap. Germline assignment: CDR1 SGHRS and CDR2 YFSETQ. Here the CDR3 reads CASSLQPMNTEAFF. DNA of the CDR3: TGCGCCAGCAGCTTACAGCCCATGAACACTGAAGCTTTCTTT.

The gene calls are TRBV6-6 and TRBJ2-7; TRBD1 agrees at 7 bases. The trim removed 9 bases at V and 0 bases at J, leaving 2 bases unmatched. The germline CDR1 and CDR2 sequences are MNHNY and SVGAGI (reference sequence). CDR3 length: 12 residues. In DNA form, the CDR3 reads TGTGCCAGTTGGACAGGCTCCTACGAGCAGTACTTC. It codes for CASWTGSYEQYF.

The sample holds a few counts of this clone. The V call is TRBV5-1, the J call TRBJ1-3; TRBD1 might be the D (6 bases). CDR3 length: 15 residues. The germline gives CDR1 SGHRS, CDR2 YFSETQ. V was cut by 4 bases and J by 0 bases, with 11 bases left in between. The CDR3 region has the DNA TGCGCCAGCAGCCTGACAGGAAACTCTGGAAACACCATATATTTT. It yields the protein CASSLTGNSGNTIYF.

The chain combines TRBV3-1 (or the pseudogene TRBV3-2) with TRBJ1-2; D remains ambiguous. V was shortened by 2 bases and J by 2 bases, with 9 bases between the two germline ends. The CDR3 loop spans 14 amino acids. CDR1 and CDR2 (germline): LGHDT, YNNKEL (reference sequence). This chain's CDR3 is CASSQSSGNYGYTF. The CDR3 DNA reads TGTGCCAGCAGCCAATCATCCGGGAACTATGGCTACACCTTC.

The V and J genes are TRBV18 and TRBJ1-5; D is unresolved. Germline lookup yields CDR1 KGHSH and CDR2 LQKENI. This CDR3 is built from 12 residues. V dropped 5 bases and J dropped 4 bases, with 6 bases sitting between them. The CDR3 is CASSTYNQPQHF. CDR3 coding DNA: TGTGCCAGCTCAACTTATAATCAGCCCCAGCATTTT.

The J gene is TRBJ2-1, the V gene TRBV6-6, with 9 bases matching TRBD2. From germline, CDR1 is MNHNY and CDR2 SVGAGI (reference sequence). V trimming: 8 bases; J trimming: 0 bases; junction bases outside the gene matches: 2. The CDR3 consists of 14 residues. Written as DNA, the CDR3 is TGTGCCAGCGGTAGCGGGAGCTCCTACAATGAGCAGTTCTTC. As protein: CASGSGSSYNEQFF.

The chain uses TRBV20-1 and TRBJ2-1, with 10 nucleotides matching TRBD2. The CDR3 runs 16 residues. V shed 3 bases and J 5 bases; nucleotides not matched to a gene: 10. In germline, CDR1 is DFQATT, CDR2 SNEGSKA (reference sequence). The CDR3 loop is CSASRPAGGRDNEQFF. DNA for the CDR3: TGCAGTGCTAGTCGTCCAGCGGGGGGGCGAGACAATGAGCAGTTCTTC.

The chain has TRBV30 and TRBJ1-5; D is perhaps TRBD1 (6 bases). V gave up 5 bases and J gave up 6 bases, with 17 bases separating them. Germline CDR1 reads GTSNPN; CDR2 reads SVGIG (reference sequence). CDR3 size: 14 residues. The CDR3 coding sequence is TGTGCCTGGGACACAGGGTTGAGGAGTCAGCCCCAGCATTTT. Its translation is CAWDTGLRSQPQHF.

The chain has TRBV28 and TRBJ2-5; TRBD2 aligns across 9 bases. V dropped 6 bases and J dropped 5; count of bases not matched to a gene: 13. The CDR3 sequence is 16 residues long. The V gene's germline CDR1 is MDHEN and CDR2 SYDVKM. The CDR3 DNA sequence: TGTGCCAGCAGAAGACGGCGGGGGGGCCGCGAGGAGACCCAGTACTTC. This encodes CASRRRRGGREETQYF.

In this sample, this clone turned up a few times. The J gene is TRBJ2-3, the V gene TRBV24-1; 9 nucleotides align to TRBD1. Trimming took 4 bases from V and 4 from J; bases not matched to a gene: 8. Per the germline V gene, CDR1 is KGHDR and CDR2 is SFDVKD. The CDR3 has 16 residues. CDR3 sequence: CATSDLGQGRADTQYF. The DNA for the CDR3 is TGTGCCACCAGTGACCTTGGACAGGGGAGGGCAGATACGCAGTATTTT.

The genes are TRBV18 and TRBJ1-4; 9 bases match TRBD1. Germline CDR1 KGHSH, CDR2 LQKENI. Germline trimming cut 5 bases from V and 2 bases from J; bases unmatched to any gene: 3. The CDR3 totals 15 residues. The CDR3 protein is CASSRQGETNEKLFF. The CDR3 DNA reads TGTGCCAGCTCAAGACAGGGGGAGACTAATGAAAAACTGTTTTTT.

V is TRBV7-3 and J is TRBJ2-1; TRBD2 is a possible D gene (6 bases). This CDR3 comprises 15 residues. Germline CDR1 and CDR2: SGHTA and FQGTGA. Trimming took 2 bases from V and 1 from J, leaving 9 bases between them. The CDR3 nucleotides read TGTGCCAGCAGCTTATCAGGAGGGTCCTACAATGAGCAGTTCTTC. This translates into CASSLSGGSYNEQFF.

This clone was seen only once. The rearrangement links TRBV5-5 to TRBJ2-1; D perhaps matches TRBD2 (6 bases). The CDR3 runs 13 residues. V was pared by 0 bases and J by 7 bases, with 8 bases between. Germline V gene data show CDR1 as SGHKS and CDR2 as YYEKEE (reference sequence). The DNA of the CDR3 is TGTGCCAGCAGCTTGGTCGGGGGTAATGAGCAGTTCTTC. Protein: CASSLVGGNEQFF. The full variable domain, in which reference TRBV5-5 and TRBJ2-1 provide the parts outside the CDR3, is DAGVTQSPTHLIKTRGQQVTLRCSPISGHKSVSWYQQVLGQGPQFIFQYYEKEERGRGNFPDRFSARQFPNYSSELNVNALLLGDSALYLCASSLVGGNEQFFGPGTRLTVL.

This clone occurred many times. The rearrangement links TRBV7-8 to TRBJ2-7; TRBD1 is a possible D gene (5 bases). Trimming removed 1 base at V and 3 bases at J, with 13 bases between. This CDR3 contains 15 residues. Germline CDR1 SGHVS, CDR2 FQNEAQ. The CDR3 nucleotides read TGTGCCAGCAGCTTAGTCAGGGAAACCTTCTACGAGCAGTACGTC. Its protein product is CASSLVRETFYEQYV.

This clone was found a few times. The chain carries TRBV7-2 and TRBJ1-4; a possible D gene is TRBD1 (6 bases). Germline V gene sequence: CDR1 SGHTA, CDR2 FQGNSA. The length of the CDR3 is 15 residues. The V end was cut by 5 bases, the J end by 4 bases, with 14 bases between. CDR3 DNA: TGTGCCAGCAGCCCCGATACAGGGTTTAATGAAAAACTGTTTTTT. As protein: CASSPDTGFNEKLFF.

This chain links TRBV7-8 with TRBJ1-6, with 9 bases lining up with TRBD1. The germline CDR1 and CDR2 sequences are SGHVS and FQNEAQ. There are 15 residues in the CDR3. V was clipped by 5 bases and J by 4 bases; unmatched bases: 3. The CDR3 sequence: CASSPGQGYNSPLHF. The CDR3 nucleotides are TGTGCCAGCAGCCCCGGACAGGGGTATAATTCACCCCTCCACTTT. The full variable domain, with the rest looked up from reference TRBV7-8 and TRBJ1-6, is GAGVSQSPRYKVAKRGQDVALRCDPISGHVSLFWYQQALGQGPEFLTYFQNEAQLDKSGLPSDRFFAERPEGSVSTLKIQRTQQEDSAVYLCASSPGQGYNSPLHFGNGTRLTVT.

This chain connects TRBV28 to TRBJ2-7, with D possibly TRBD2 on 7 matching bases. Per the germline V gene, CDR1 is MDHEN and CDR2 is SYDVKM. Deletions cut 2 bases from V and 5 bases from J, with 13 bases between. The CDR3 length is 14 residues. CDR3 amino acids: CASSLRGGLHEQYF. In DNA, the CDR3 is TGTGCCAGCAGTTTAAGGGGGGGCCTCCACGAGCAGTACTTC.

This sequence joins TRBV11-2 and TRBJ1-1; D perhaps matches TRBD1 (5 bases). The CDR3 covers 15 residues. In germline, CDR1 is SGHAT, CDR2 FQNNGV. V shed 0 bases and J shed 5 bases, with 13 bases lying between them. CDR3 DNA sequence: TGTGCCAGCAGCTTAGATCGGGGCGGGGGAACTGAAGCTTTCTTT. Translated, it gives CASSLDRGGGTEAFF.

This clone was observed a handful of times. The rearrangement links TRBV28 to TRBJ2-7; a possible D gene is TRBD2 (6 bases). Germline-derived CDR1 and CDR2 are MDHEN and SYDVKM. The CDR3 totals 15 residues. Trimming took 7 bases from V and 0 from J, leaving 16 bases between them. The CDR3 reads CASTWGVGISYEQYF. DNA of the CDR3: TGTGCCAGCACCTGGGGGGTAGGGATCTCCTACGAGCAGTACTTC.

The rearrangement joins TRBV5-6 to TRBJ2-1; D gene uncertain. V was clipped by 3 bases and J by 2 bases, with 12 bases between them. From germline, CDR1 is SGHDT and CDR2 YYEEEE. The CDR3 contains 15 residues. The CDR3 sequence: CASSSSRVTYNEQFF. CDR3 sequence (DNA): TGTGCCAGCAGCTCCTCCCGGGTCACCTACAATGAGCAGTTCTTC.

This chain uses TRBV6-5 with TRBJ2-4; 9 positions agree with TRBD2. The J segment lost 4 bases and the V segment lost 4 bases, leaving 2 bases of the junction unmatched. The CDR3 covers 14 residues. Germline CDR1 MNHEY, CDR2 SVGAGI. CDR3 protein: CASSFTSGKNIQYF. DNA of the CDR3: TGTGCCAGCAGTTTTACTAGCGGGAAAAACATTCAGTACTTC.